This entry lists 26 T cell receptor beta chains sequenced from one sample in a study of cytomegalovirus exposure and HLA in healthy donors. Use of 60 Vbeta and 13 Jbeta primers characterized the PCR. Clones were read by immunoSEQ multiplex PCR, and TCRdb kept only the in-frame ones, dropping some. Altogether about 300,000 clones are present, 75% to 90% being singletons, with the ten largest covering around 4%. Source material: PBMCs. These receptors originate from a middle-aged man in good health and CMV-seropositive.

V usage is TRBV2 and J usage is TRBJ2-7; 8 bases fit TRBD2. V lost 5 bases and J lost 1; bases outside the gene matches: 4. This CDR3 is built from 14 residues. The germline gives CDR1 SNHLY, CDR2 FYNNEI. The CDR3 sequence: CASSPERGSYEQYF. CDR3 in DNA: TGTGCCAGCAGTCCCGAGCGGGGGTCCTACGAGCAGTACTTC.

This sequence joins TRBV7-3 and TRBJ1-5; D is undetermined. There are 13 residues in the CDR3. V lost 2 bases and J 6 bases, leaving 8 bases between the germline ends. The V gene's germline CDR1 is SGHTA and CDR2 FQGTGA. For the CDR3, the DNA is TGTGCCAGCAGCTTAGATCAGTTTCAGCCCCAGCATTTT. Amino acid sequence: CASSLDQFQPQHF.

This sequence joins TRBV5-6 and TRBJ2-3, with D unresolved. V lost 3 bases and J 6 bases, leaving 11 bases between the germline ends. Germline-derived CDR1 and CDR2 are SGHDT and YYEEEE. The CDR3 has 13 residues. CDR3 residues: CASSSTPRDTQYF. The CDR3 DNA follows: TGTGCCAGCAGCTCTACCCCCCGGGATACGCAGTATTTT.

This sequence joins TRBV5-6 and TRBJ2-1, with a tentative D call TRBD2 (6 bases). Germline loops: CDR1 SGHDT, CDR2 YYEEEE. Between the trimmed V and J ends, which lost 1 base and 0 bases, there was a span of 11 bases. CDR3 size: 16 residues. The CDR3 sequence: CASSLRTISSYNEQFF. The CDR3 DNA reads as TGTGCCAGCAGCTTGCGGACTATCAGCTCCTACAATGAGCAGTTCTTC.

J is TRBJ2-7 and V is TRBV7-8, with D hard to call. Germline CDR1 SGHVS, CDR2 FQNEAQ. The CDR3 covers 15 residues. Trimming stripped 0 bases from V and 0 bases from J, with 9 bases between. This CDR3 reads CASSLAPTSSYEQYF. CDR3 coding DNA: TGTGCCAGCAGCTTAGCGCCTACTTCCTCCTACGAGCAGTACTTC.

The chain uses TRBV25-1 and TRBJ1-5; D not resolved. The V gene's germline CDR1 is MGHDK and CDR2 SYGVNS. The CDR3 runs to 16 residues. V lost 1 base and J lost 6, with 16 bases in between. The CDR3 loop reads CASSEWGENPPQPQHF. DNA for the CDR3: TGTGCCAGCAGTGAATGGGGAGAGAATCCCCCTCAGCCCCAGCATTTT.

This clone was counted once. The rearrangement joins TRBV6-6 to TRBJ2-1; 12 nucleotides agree with TRBD2. CDR3 size: 13 residues. Germline assignment: CDR1 MNHNY and CDR2 SVGAGI (reference sequence). V shed 8 bases and J 6 bases; nucleotides not matched to a gene: 2. Written as DNA, the CDR3 is TGTGCCAGCTCTAGCGGGAGGGCCAATGAGCAGTTCTTC. This codes for CASSSGRANEQFF.

V usage is TRBV4-3 and J usage is TRBJ1-5; D uncertain. V was clipped by 4 bases and J by 6 bases, with 10 bases between them. Germline V gives CDR1 LGHNA, CDR2 YSLEER. This CDR3 contains 13 residues. The CDR3 sequence is CASSRTVVQPQHF. In nucleotides, the CDR3 is TGCGCCAGCAGCCGGACTGTTGTTCAGCCCCAGCATTTT.

The chain uses TRBV18 and TRBJ1-3; possible D gene TRBD1, 5 bases. Per the germline V gene, CDR1 is KGHSH and CDR2 is LQKENI. There are 17 residues in the CDR3. V gave up 1 base and J gave up 0 bases, with 13 bases separating them. CDR3 in DNA: TGTGCCAGCTCACCACAGCAGGGCGGCAGCTCTGGAAACACCATATATTTT. Its protein product is CASSPQQGGSSGNTIYF.

This chain links TRBV10-3 with TRBJ1-2; D perhaps matches TRBD1 (5 bases). CDR1 is ENHRY and CDR2 is SYGVKD in the germline V gene. V was trimmed by 4 bases and J by 5 bases, leaving 26 bases between them. The length of the CDR3 is 18 residues. The CDR3 region is CAISGPGRDRSFRYGYTF. CDR3 bases: TGTGCCATCAGTGGGCCGGGGCGGGACCGAAGTTTTAGGTATGGCTACACCTTC.

The chain uses TRBV29-1 and TRBJ2-1; 10 bases line up with TRBD2. J was trimmed by 4 bases and V by 1 base; bases with no gene match: 4. The CDR3 is 15 amino acids. Looked up from germline, CDR1 is SQVTM and CDR2 is ANQGSEA. The CDR3 DNA is TGCAGCGTTGAAGGACTAGCGGGTAGTTACAATGAGCAGTTCTTC. It encodes CSVEGLAGSYNEQFF.

The chain joins TRBV5-6 to TRBJ2-7, with 8 bases matching TRBD1. V lost 2 bases to trimming and J lost 6 bases; unmatched junction nucleotides: 4. CDR1 is SGHDT and CDR2 is YYEEEE in the germline V gene. This CDR3 contains 13 residues. The CDR3 region is CASSFPDRAEQYF. Written as DNA, the CDR3 is TGTGCCAGCAGCTTCCCGGACAGGGCCGAGCAGTACTTC.

The chain combines TRBV6-5 with TRBJ2-7; 10 nucleotides line up with TRBD2. The CDR3 contains 15 residues. V gave up 0 bases and J gave up 3 bases; unmatched junction bases: 2. Germline CDR1 MNHEY, CDR2 SVGAGI. CDR3: CASSYSLAGDYEQYF. The CDR3 nucleotides are TGTGCCAGCAGTTACTCTCTAGCGGGAGACTACGAGCAGTACTTC.

The table lists this clone with a few counts. The chain uses TRBV21-1 and TRBJ1-1; the D call TRBD1 from the table was never checked on the DNA. TRBV21-1 is listed as a pseudogene. The CDR3 loop spans 16 amino acids. CDR3 in DNA: TGTGCCAGCAGCAAGATGTCAGGGGGGCGTGACACTGAAGCTTTCTTT. Translated, it gives CASSKMSGGRDTEAFF.

V is TRBV11-2 and J is TRBJ2-1, with 7 positions matching TRBD1. V dropped 10 bases and J dropped 3; count of bases not matched to a gene: 6. The CDR3 consists of 13 residues. CDR1 is SGHAT and CDR2 is FQNNGV in the germline V gene. DNA of the CDR3: TGTGCCACCACAGGGGTTTTCTACAATGAGCAGTTCTTC. Translation: CATTGVFYNEQFF. Variable domain in full (rest from reference TRBV11-2 and TRBJ2-1): EAGVAQSPRYKIIEKRQSVAFWCNPISGHATLYWYQQILGQGPKLLIQFQNNGVVDDSQLPKDRFSAERLKGVDSTLKIQPAKLEDSAVYLCATTGVFYNEQFFGPGTRLTVL.

In this sample, this clone turned up a few times. This chain uses TRBV5-6 with TRBJ1-5; 10 nucleotides align to TRBD1. CDR1 is SGHDT, CDR2 YYEEEE, per germline. The CDR3 has 18 amino acids. V was clipped by 3 bases and J by 0 bases; unmatched bases: 9. The CDR3 loop reads CASSSRDRGFFSNQPQHF. CDR3 bases: TGTGCCAGCAGCTCCCGGGACAGGGGTTTTTTTAGCAATCAGCCCCAGCATTTT.

The rearrangement uses TRBV4-1 and TRBJ2-6; D is perhaps TRBD1 (8 bases). CDR3 length: 17 residues. CDR1 and CDR2 (germline): MGHRA, YSYEKL. The V end was cut by 2 bases, the J end by 0 bases, with 11 bases between. The CDR3 DNA is TGCGCCAGCAGCCAAACAGGGGGGGGCTCTGGGGCCAACGTCCTGACTTTC. Amino acids: CASSQTGGGSGANVLTF.

The rearrangement joins TRBV5-4 to TRBJ2-1, with a possible D match to TRBD2 (7 bases). The V end was cut by 4 bases, the J end by 8 bases, with 16 bases between. This CDR3 comprises 14 residues. Germline V CDR1 and CDR2: SGHNT, YYREEE (reference sequence). The CDR3 nucleotides read TGTGCCAGCAGCCCTTGGGGGGGCGGCGATGAGCAGTTCTTC. Translating gives CASSPWGGGDEQFF. The full variable domain, its missing parts supplied by reference TRBV5-4 and TRBJ2-1, is ETGVTQSPTHLIKTRGQQVTLRCSSQSGHNTVSWYQQALGQGPQFIFQYYREEENGRGNFPPRFSGLQFPNYSSELNVNALELDDSALYLCASSPWGGGDEQFFGPGTRLTVL.

Only a few counts were recorded for this clone. The chain uses TRBV5-1 and TRBJ1-1; D perhaps matches TRBD1 (6 bases). The V gene lost 0 bases and the J gene lost 0 bases, with 9 bases spanning the gap. Germline assignment: CDR1 SGHRS and CDR2 YFSETQ. The CDR3 totals 15 residues. CDR3 sequence (DNA): TGCGCCAGCAGCTTGGCCGGACAGTTGAACACTGAAGCTTTCTTT. Its protein is CASSLAGQLNTEAFF.

J is TRBJ2-7 and V is TRBV4-1; TRBD1 aligns across 7 bases. The CDR3 covers 13 residues. V was pared by 3 bases and J by 4 bases, with 3 bases of the junction left unmatched. The germline CDR1 and CDR2 sequences are MGHRA and YSYEKL. CDR3 residues: CASSHDRDYEQYF. The CDR3, as DNA: TGCGCCAGCAGCCACGACAGGGATTACGAGCAGTACTTC.

The chain carries TRBV27 and TRBJ2-6, with D perhaps matching TRBD1 (5 bases). CDR3 length: 17 amino acids. Germline values: CDR1 MNHEY, CDR2 SMNVEV (reference sequence). V lost 2 bases, J lost 0 bases, and 11 bases lay in between. Here the CDR3 reads CASSLSQGDSGANVLTF. The CDR3 nucleotides read TGTGCCAGCAGTTTAAGTCAGGGCGACTCTGGGGCCAACGTCCTGACTTTC. The whole variable domain, filled in from reference TRBV27 and TRBJ2-6, reads EAQVTQNPRYLITVTGKKLTVTCSQNMNHEYMSWYRQDPGLGLRQIYYSMNVEVTDKGDVPEGYKVSRKEKRNFPLILESPSPNQTSLYFCASSLSQGDSGANVLTFGAGSRLTVL.

The J gene is TRBJ1-2, the V gene TRBV2; TRBD1 matches at 7 bases. The V gene end was trimmed by 7 bases and the J gene end by 7 bases; junction bases not matched to a gene: 9. Germline V gene data show CDR1 as SNHLY and CDR2 as FYNNEI. This CDR3 has 13 amino acids. CDR3 nucleotides: TGTGCCAGCATGGAAGGGGGCTTGGGTGGCTACACCTTC. Its protein product is CASMEGGLGGYTF.

This chain links TRBV6-1 with TRBJ2-1; 10 bases are shared with TRBD1. V lost 8 bases and J lost 8; bases outside the gene matches: 9. Looked up from germline, CDR1 is MNHNS and CDR2 is SASEGT. The CDR3 has 14 residues. CDR3 in amino acids: CASGRQGAWDEQFF. DNA for the CDR3: TGTGCCAGCGGTAGACAGGGGGCGTGGGATGAGCAGTTCTTC.

This clone was observed a handful of times. This chain connects TRBV13 to TRBJ2-7; a weak D match, TRBD1 (5 bases). The CDR3 loop spans 12 amino acids. The germline gives CDR1 PRHDT, CDR2 FYEKMQ (reference sequence). Deletions cut 1 base from V and 7 bases from J, with 8 bases between. CDR3 bases: TGTGCCAGCAGCTTAGTAGGGGCAGAGCAGTACTTC. As protein: CASSLVGAEQYF.

The gene calls are TRBV7-3 and TRBJ2-1; 10 positions match TRBD2. V lost 2 bases and J lost 6; bases outside the gene matches: 4. This CDR3 spans 15 amino acids. CDR1 and CDR2 from the germline V gene are SGHTA and FQGTGA. The CDR3 DNA reads as TGTGCCAGCAGCTTAGTAGCGGGAGGTCCCAATGAGCAGTTCTTC. Translated: CASSLVAGGPNEQFF. Drawing the rest from reference TRBV7-3 and TRBJ2-1, the complete variable domain is GAGVSQTPSNKVTEKGKYVELRCDPISGHTALYWYRQSLGQGPEFLIYFQGTGAADDSGLPNDRFFAVRPEGSVSTLKIQRTERGDSAVYLCASSLVAGGPNEQFFGPGTRLTVL.

This chain connects TRBV2 to TRBJ2-5; 9 bases fit TRBD1. The CDR3 runs 15 residues. V lost 5 bases, J lost 3 bases, and 7 bases stayed unmatched. Germline V gene data show CDR1 as SNHLY and CDR2 as FYNNEI. The CDR3 region is CASSPRQGGKETQYF. The CDR3 DNA is TGTGCCAGCAGTCCGAGACAGGGGGGCAAAGAGACCCAGTACTTC. Supplemented by reference TRBV2 and TRBJ2-5, the full variable domain reads EPEVTQTPSHQVTQMGQEVILRCVPISNHLYFYWYRQILGQKVEFLVSFYNNEISEKSEIFDDQFSVERPDGSNFTLKIRSTKLEDSAMYFCASSPRQGGKETQYFGPGTRLLVL.